This is a list of T cell receptor beta chains from one sample in a study of early T cells in non-severe SARS-CoV-2 infection. TCRdb used MiXCR to reprocess the 5' RACE reads, holding one entry per CDR3 protein. Of some 52,000 distinct CDR3 sequences detected, approximately 8% appear once; the ten largest clones hold roughly 9.9%. What was sequenced was whole blood. These receptors all stem from an adult who was a healthcare worker with PCR-confirmed SARS-CoV-2 infection or an uninfected control (not recorded which). CDR3s include the opening cysteine and the closing phenylalanine or tryptophan.

CDR3 length | J gene | V gene | CDR3 protein
13 | TRBJ1-1 | TRBV19 | CASSIEANTEAFF
15 | TRBJ2-4 | TRBV24-1 | CATSDPTGPKNIQYF
11 | TRBJ2-7 | TRBV7-9 | CASSNLYEQYF
15 | TRBJ1-1 | TRBV7-9 | CASSPRQGRDTEAFF
15 | TRBJ2-3 | TRBV12-3/TRBV12-4 | CASSPRDRVTDTQYF
14 | TRBJ2-1 | TRBV9 | CASSVTSGLNEQFF
13 | TRBJ1-1 | TRBV9 | CASSVIEGTEAFF
14 | TRBJ2-5 | TRBV7-9 | CASSLALFQETQYF
18 | TRBJ2-6 | TRBV4-1 | CASSQDRAGHSGANVLTF
13 | TRBJ2-5 | TRBV20-1 | CSAPGPFGETQYF
12 | TRBJ2-7 | TRBV2 | CASSVRDYEQYF
14 | TRBJ2-3 | TRBV20-1 | CSVVRQTVTDTQYF
14 | TRBJ2-2 | TRBV7-2 | CASSFGDYTGELFF
13 | TRBJ1-1 | TRBV20-1 | CSARDAGTTEAFF
13 | TRBJ2-5 | TRBV19 | CASSIGGQETQYF
14 | TRBJ2-3 | TRBV5-5 | CASSLDYSTDTQYF
15 | TRBJ1-1 | TRBV11-3 | CASSPEAGGVTEAFF
13 | TRBJ2-7 | TRBV5-4 | CASSSGTGIEQYF
15 | TRBJ1-5 | TRBV7-9 | CASSSRDMGNQPQHF
15 | TRBJ2-4 | TRBV12-5 | CASGSSTRAKNIQYF
14 | TRBJ2-5 | TRBV12-3/TRBV12-4 | CASRPTGNRETQYF
12 | TRBJ2-1 | TRBV4-1 | CASSQGGLEQFF
14 | TRBJ1-5 | TRBV18 | CASSPQGSNQPQHF
13 | TRBJ1-3 | TRBV20-1 | CSARTRLENTIYF
18 | TRBJ2-1 | TRBV20-1 | CSASFGVGGLSSYNEQFF
14 | TRBJ2-1 | TRBV9 | CASSASTPYNEQFF
15 | TRBJ1-6 | TRBV7-2 | CASSSTGGARSPLHF
12 | TRBJ1-5 | TRBV20-1 | CSAYLKNQPQHF
18 | TRBJ2-1 | TRBV25-1 | CASTSSAGTGIIGDEQFF
13 | TRBJ2-4 | TRBV29-1 | CSVSPIAKNIQYF
16 | TRBJ1-1 | TRBV5-5 | CASSMLPTGQYTEAFF
13 | TRBJ1-5 | TRBV7-9 | CASSLEREQPQHF
13 | TRBJ2-7 | TRBV29-1 | CSAGRGSFYEQYF
14 | TRBJ1-2 | TRBV11-1 | CASSLDTPTDGYTF
15 | TRBJ2-1 | TRBV4-2 | CASSQDPSGGNEQFF
14 | TRBJ1-5 | TRBV19 | CASSIKGSNQPQHF
12 | TRBJ2-7 | TRBV18 | CASRDRTYEQYF
13 | TRBJ2-5 | TRBV7-9 | CASSSGPEGTQYF
15 | TRBJ1-4 | TRBV18 | CASSQDGATNEKLFF
12 | TRBJ2-7 | TRBV2 | CASSVLSYEQYF
12 | TRBJ1-1 | TRBV24-1 | CATSDSRREAFF
19 | TRBJ2-4 | TRBV12-3/TRBV12-4 | CASSPLGTSGPVSSYIQYF
17 | TRBJ2-6 | TRBV20-1 | CSAFRSALLSGANVLTF
15 | TRBJ1-1 | TRBV15 | CATSREGGRNTEAFF
14 | TRBJ2-1 | TRBV20-1 | CSARASGRSDEQFF
12 | TRBJ2-7 | TRBV29-1 | CSVGSGIYEQYF
15 | TRBJ2-7 | TRBV6-5 | CASSYSAGVSYEQYF
14 | TRBJ2-3 | TRBV20-1 | CSARRRGSTDTQYF
12 | TRBJ2-1 | TRBV7-9 | CASSLRDNEQFF
14 | TRBJ2-5 | TRBV11-2 | CASSLVRGAETQYF
15 | TRBJ2-3 | TRBV9 | CASSVSGSMTDTQYF
16 | TRBJ2-7 | TRBV3-1 | CASSHYGTSGSYEQYF
15 | TRBJ2-3 | TRBV7-2 | CASSLSGSSTDTQYF
16 | TRBJ2-1 | TRBV5-4 | CASSPPEGSSYNEQFF
12 | TRBJ2-1 | TRBV5-1 | CASSLQFNEQFF
13 | TRBJ1-1 | TRBV5-1 | CASSLTGVTEAFF
12 | TRBJ1-2 | TRBV12-3/TRBV12-4 | CASSLVGYGYTF
15 | TRBJ2-7 | TRBV3-1 | CASSQRPTSPTEQYF
13 | TRBJ1-5 | TRBV27 | CASSWGPNQPQHF
15 | TRBJ1-3 | TRBV2 | CASRPDGFSGNTIYF